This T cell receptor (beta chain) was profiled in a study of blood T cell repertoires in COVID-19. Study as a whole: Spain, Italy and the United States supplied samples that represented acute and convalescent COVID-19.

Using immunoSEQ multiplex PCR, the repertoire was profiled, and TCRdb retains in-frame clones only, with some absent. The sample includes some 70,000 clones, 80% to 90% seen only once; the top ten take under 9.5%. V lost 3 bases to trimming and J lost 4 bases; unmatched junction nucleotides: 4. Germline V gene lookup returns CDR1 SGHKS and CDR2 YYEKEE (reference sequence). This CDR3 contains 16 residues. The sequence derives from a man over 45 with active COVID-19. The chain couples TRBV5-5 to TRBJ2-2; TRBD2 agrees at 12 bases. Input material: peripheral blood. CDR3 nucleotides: TGTGCCAGCAGCTCACTAGCGGGGGGAGGCACCGGGGAGCTGTTTTTT. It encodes CASSSLAGGGTGELFF.